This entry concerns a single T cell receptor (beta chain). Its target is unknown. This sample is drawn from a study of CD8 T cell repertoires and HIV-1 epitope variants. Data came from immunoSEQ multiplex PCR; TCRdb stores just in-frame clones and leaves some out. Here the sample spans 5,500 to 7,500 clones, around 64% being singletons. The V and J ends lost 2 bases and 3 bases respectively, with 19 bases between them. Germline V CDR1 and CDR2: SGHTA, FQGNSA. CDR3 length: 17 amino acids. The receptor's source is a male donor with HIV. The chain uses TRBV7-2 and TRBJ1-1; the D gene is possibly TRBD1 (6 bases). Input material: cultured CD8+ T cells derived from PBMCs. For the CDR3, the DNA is TGTGCCAGCAGCTTACACGGTCCGGGGGCGGGTGACACTGAAGCTTTCTTT. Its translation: CASSLHGPGAGDTEAFF.